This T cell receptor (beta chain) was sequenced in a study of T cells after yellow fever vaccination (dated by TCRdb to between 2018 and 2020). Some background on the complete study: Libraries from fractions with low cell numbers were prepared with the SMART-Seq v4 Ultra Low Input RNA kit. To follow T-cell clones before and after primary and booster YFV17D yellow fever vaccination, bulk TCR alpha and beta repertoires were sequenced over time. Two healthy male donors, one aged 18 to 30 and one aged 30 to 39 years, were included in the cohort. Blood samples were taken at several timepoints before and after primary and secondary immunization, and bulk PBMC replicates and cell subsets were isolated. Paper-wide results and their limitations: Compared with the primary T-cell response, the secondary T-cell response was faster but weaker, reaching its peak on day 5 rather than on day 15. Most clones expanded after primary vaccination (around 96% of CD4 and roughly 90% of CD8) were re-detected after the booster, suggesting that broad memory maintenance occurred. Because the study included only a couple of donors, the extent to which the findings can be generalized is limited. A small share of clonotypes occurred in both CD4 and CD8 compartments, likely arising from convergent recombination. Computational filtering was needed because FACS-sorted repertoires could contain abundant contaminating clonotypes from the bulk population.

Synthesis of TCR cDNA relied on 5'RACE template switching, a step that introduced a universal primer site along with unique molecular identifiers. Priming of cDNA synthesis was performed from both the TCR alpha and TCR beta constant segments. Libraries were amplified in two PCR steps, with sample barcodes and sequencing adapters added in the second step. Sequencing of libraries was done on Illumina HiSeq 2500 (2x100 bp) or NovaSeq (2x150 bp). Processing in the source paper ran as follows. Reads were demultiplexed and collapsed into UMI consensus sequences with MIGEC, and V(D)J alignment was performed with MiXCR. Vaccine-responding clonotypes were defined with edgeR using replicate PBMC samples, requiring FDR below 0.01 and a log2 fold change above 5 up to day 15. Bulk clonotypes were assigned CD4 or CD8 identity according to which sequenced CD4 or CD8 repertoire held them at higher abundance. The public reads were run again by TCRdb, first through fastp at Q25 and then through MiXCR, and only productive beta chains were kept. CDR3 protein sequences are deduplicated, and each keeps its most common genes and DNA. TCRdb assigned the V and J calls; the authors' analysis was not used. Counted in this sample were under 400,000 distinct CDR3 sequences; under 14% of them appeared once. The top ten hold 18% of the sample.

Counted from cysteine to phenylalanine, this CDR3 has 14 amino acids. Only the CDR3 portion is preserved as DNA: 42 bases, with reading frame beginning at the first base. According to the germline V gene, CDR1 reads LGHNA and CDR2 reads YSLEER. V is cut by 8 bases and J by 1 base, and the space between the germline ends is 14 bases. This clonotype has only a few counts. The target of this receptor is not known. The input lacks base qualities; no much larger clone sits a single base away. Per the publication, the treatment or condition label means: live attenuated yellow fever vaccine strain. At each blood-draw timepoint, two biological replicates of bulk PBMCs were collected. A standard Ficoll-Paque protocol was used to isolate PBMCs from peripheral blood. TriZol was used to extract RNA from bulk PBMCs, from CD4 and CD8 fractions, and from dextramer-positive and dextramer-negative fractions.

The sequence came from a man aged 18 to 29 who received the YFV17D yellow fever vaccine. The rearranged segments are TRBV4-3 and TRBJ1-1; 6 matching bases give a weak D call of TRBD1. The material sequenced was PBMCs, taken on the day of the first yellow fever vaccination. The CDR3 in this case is CASRRQATNTEAFF. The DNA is TGCGCCAGCCGCCGACAGGCAACGAACACTGAAGCTTTCTTT.